Presented here are 9 T cell receptor beta chains from one specimen sequenced in a study of shared clonotypes between healthy human individuals. The repertoire was sequenced with immunoSEQ multiplex PCR; TCRdb's copy has only in-frame clones and lacks some. This sample has around 550,000 clones; 85% to 95% occur once, and the top ten carry over 0.095%. Terminally differentiated effector memory CD45RA+ cells were excluded by CCR7 positive selection of CD45RO-negative cells. Source material: naive CD8+ T cells sorted from blood. The origin of the receptors is a woman aged 25 to 39 in good health.

The chain is built from TRBV19 and TRBJ1-5; weak D call: TRBD1 (5 bases). Trimming pared 2 bases from V and 3 bases from J, leaving 8 bases between. This CDR3 has 14 residues. The germline V gene encodes CDR1 LNHDA and CDR2 SQIVND (reference sequence). CDR3 sequence: CASSIRDANQPQHF. In nucleotides, the CDR3 is TGTGCCAGTAGTATAAGGGACGCCAATCAGCCCCAGCATTTT.

Written as DNA, the CDR3 is TGTGCCAGGGCAGAAAACACCGGGGAGCTGTTTTTT. Amino acids: CARAENTGELFF. The V gene is TRBV27, the J gene TRBJ2-2; D ambiguous. Trimming left V 9 bases short and J 2 bases short, with 7 bases between. Germline lookup yields CDR1 MNHEY and CDR2 SMNVEV (reference sequence). The CDR3 length is 12 residues.

With regard to this clone: The identical CDR3 is also encoded by other nucleotide sequences in the sample. The chain is built from TRBV6-5 and TRBJ1-1; D possibly corresponds to TRBD1 (5 bases). Germline CDR1 is MNHEY and CDR2 is SVGAGI. V was cut by 2 bases and J by 1 base, with 8 bases left in between. The CDR3 spans 14 residues. CDR3 nucleotides: TGTGCCAGCAGTTACGGGGGGGAGAACACTGAAGCTTTCTTT. Translation gives CASSYGGENTEAFF.

V is TRBV27 and J is TRBJ2-3, with 8 bases that match TRBD2. The V segment lost 2 bases and the J segment 8 bases; nucleotides outside the gene matches: 12. CDR3 size: 16 residues. Looked up from germline, CDR1 is MNHEY and CDR2 is SMNVEV (reference sequence). The CDR3 loop reads CASSLKIGAGAGTQYF. The CDR3, as DNA: TGTGCCAGCAGTTTAAAGATCGGAGCGGGAGCAGGTACGCAGTATTTT.

In this sample, this clone turned up once. The chain joins TRBV11-2 to TRBJ2-2, with D hard to call. V lost 6 bases, J lost 4 bases, and 15 bases lay in between. This CDR3 region has 15 residues. CDR1 and CDR2 from the germline V gene are SGHAT and FQNNGV. As DNA, the CDR3 is TGTGCCAGCAGTCGACTTAAAGCAGGCACCGGGGAGCTGTTTTTT. Its protein product is CASSRLKAGTGELFF.

The V and J genes are TRBV7-8 and TRBJ2-3; 8 nucleotides align to TRBD1. Trimming at V came to 5 bases and at J to 0 bases, leaving 7 bases not matched to a gene. The CDR3 runs to 16 residues. Germline V gene data show CDR1 as SGHVS and CDR2 as FQNEAQ. The CDR3 here is CASSIGTGTSTDTQYF. CDR3 DNA: TGTGCCAGCAGCATAGGGACAGGAACTAGCACAGATACGCAGTATTTT. Together with reference TRBV7-8 and TRBJ2-3, the CDR3 gives the full variable domain: GAGVSQSPRYKVAKRGQDVALRCDPISGHVSLFWYQQALGQGPEFLTYFQNEAQLDKSGLPSDRFFAERPEGSVSTLKIQRTQQEDSAVYLCASSIGTGTSTDTQYFGPGTRLTVL.

The table lists this clone with a few counts. This chain joins TRBV7-8 and TRBJ2-3; 8 bases are shared with TRBD2. The CDR3 is made up of 17 amino acids. The V and J ends lost 2 bases and 5 bases, in that order; junction bases with no gene match: 12. In germline, CDR1 is SGHVS, CDR2 FQNEAQ. The CDR3 loop reads CASSLSWAGGALDTQYF. CDR3 in DNA: TGTGCCAGCAGCTTAAGTTGGGCGGGAGGAGCTCTAGATACGCAGTATTTT. Looking up the rest from reference TRBV7-8 and TRBJ2-3 gives the full variable domain: GAGVSQSPRYKVAKRGQDVALRCDPISGHVSLFWYQQALGQGPEFLTYFQNEAQLDKSGLPSDRFFAERPEGSVSTLKIQRTQQEDSAVYLCASSLSWAGGALDTQYFGPGTRLTVL.

The chain employs TRBV2 and TRBJ2-5; D not certain. Germline V gives CDR1 SNHLY, CDR2 FYNNEI. The V end lost 3 bases, the J end lost 2 bases, and 10 bases lay between the germline ends. This CDR3 spans 14 amino acids. The CDR3 DNA reads TGTGCCAGCAGTGAGGTCCGGCGGCAAGAGACCCAGTACTTC. This encodes CASSEVRRQETQYF.

The chain employs TRBV10-2 and TRBJ1-2; weak D call: TRBD1 (5 bases). Germline CDR1 WSHSY, CDR2 SAAADI. V was trimmed by 1 base and J by 8 bases, leaving 20 bases between them. The CDR3 loop spans 16 amino acids. The CDR3 is CASSEFARDGERGYTF. The DNA of the CDR3 is TGCGCCAGCAGTGAGTTTGCACGGGACGGGGAACGGGGCTACACCTTC.